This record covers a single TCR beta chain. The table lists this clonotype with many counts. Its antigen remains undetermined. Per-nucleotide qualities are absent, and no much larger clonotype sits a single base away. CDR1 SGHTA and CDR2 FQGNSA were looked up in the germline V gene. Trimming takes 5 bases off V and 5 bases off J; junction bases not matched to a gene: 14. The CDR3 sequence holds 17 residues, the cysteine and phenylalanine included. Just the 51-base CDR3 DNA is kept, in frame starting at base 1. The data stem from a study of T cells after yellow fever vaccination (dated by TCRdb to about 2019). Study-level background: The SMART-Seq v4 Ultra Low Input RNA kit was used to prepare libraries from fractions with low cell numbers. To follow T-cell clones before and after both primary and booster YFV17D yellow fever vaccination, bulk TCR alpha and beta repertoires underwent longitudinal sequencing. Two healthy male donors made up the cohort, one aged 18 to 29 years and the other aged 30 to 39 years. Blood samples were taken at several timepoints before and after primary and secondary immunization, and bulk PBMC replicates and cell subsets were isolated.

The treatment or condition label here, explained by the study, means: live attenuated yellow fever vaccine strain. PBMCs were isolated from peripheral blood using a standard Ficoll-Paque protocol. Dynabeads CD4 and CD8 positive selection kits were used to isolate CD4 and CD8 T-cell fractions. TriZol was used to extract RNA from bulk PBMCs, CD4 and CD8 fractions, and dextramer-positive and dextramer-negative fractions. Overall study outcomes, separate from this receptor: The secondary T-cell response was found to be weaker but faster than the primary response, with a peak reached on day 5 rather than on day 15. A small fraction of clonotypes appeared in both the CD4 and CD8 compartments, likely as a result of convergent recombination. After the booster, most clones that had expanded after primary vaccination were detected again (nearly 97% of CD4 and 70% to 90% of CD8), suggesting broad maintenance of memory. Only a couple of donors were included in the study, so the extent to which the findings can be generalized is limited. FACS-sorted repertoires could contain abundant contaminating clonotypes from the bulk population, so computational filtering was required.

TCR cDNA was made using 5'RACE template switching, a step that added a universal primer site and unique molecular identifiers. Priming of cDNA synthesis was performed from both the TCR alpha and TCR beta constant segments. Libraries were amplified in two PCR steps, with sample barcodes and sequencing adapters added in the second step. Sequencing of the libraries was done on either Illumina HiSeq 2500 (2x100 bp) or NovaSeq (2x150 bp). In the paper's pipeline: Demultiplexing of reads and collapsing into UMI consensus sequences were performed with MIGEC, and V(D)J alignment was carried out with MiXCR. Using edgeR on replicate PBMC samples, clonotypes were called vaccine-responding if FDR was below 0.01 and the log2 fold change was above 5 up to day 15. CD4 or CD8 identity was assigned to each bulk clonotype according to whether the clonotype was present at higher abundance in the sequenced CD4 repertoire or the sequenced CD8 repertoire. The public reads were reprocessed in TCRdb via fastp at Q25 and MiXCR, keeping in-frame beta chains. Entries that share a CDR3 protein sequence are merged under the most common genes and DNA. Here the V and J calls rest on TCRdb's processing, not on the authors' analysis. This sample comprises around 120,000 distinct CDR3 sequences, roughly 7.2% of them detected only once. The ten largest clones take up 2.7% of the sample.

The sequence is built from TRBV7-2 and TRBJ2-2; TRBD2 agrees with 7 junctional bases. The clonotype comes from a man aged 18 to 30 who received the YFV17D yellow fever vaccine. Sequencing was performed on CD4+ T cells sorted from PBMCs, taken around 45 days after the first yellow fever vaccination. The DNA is TGTGCCAGCAGCACCCACTTAGCGGGCTCGTGGACCGGGGAGCTGTTTTTT. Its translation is CASSTHLAGSWTGELFF.